This is a list of T cell receptor beta chains from one sample in a study of long-term antiretroviral therapy in people with HIV. Produced via immunoSEQ multiplex PCR; TCRdb's table is partial and in-frame only. The sample lists more than 20,000 clones, about 85% occurring once. The source was unsorted PBMCs, collected roughly 4 years after starting antiretroviral therapy. The receptors here all came from a man aged 18 to 29 with HIV. CDR3s leave out the opening cysteine and the closing phenylalanine or tryptophan. A D gene is named only where the DNA matches it firmly.

v_gene	d_gene	j_gene	CDR3aa
TRBV29-1	.	TRBJ1-4	SVWSPGLGGKLF
TRBV11-1	.	TRBJ2-6	ASRPSGANVLT
TRBV5-4	TRBD1	TRBJ2-5	ASSLGRGQGETQY
TRBV10-3	.	TRBJ1-1	AISERRIEAF
TRBV19	TRBD1	TRBJ1-5	ASSVTGWGQPQH
TRBV6-4	.	TRBJ2-6	ASSAQGSASGANVLT
TRBV7-8	.	TRBJ1-3	ASSLGAGSGNTIY
TRBV11-3	.	TRBJ2-3	ASSSTLYTDTQY
TRBV25-1	.	TRBJ1-1	ASRSDLGDTEAF
TRBV9	TRBD1	TRBJ2-1	ASSVDLSATGLF
TRBV7-2	.	TRBJ1-4	ASSLFGGGTNEKLF
TRBV4-1	TRBD1	TRBJ2-7	ASSQGQGNPYEQY
TRBV5-1	TRBD1	TRBJ1-5	ASSFGEGASPQH
TRBV28	.	TRBJ2-2	ASSEGGGELF
TRBV19	TRBD1	TRBJ1-4	ASSQGARGEKLF
TRBV28	.	TRBJ2-3	ASSLRDISTDTQY
TRBV18	.	TRBJ1-5	ASSPKGVPKAQH
TRBV19	.	TRBJ2-1	ASSIRVSSYNEQF
TRBV11-2	.	TRBJ1-6	ASSFNNSPLH
TRBV7-9	.	TRBJ1-1	ASSLHSDTEAF
TRBV7-9	.	TRBJ1-5	ASSGEGTQPQH
TRBV10-1	TRBD2	TRBJ2-2	ASSVGTSGAYGTGELF
TRBV5-4	TRBD1	TRBJ1-3	ASSSTGGGDTIY
TRBV7-3	.	TRBJ2-5	ASAAGYLPETQY
TRBV7-9	.	TRBJ1-2	ASSLGGASLYGYT
TRBV7-6	TRBD1	TRBJ1-2	ASSLGTGAGYT
TRBV5-5	.	TRBJ1-2	ASSLGGESYGYT
TRBV2	TRBD1	TRBJ1-1	ASKWGRQGGFAEAF
TRBV18	.	TRBJ1-5	ASSPGPLAAKGSNQPQH
TRBV6-1	TRBD1	TRBJ1-3	ASSVQGASSGNTIY
TRBV28	.	TRBJ2-4	ASSSLGGGNIQY
TRBV11-2	.	TRBJ2-1	ASSLVGGKGQF
TRBV25-1	.	TRBJ2-3	ASSALGSTDTQY
TRBV19	TRBD1	TRBJ1-1	ASSSTGTANTEAF
TRBV7-9	.	TRBJ2-7	ASSFKSWGEQY
TRBV7-9	.	TRBJ1-1	ASSSTKGQPMNTEAF
TRBV7-9	.	TRBJ2-7	ASSLGPLGYEQY
TRBV7-2	.	TRBJ1-6	ASGVSLVTHSYNSPLH
TRBV19	TRBD1	TRBJ1-5	ASRTGDQPQH
TRBV7-6	TRBD2	TRBJ2-2	ASKAGANTGELF
TRBV28	TRBD1	TRBJ2-7	AITSTGTDYEQY
TRBV28	TRBD2	TRBJ2-4	ASSPPSGGGKNIQY
TRBV15	TRBD1	TRBJ1-6	ATSIVQGARYSPLH
TRBV21-1	.	TRBJ1-5	ASSKDDEAWYSNQPQH
TRBV27	.	TRBJ2-1	ASSGTGNYNEQF
TRBV29-1	.	TRBJ2-1	SVGPEWQF
TRBV9	.	TRBJ2-2	ASSLLGSVNTGELF
TRBV6-5	.	TRBJ2-2	ASSYSMGQPTGELF
TRBV4-1	.	TRBJ2-2	ASSPMNLVSAGELF
TRBV5-1	.	TRBJ1-1	ASSLEGRGMNTEAF
TRBV5-1	TRBD1	TRBJ1-5	ASRTGPNQPQH